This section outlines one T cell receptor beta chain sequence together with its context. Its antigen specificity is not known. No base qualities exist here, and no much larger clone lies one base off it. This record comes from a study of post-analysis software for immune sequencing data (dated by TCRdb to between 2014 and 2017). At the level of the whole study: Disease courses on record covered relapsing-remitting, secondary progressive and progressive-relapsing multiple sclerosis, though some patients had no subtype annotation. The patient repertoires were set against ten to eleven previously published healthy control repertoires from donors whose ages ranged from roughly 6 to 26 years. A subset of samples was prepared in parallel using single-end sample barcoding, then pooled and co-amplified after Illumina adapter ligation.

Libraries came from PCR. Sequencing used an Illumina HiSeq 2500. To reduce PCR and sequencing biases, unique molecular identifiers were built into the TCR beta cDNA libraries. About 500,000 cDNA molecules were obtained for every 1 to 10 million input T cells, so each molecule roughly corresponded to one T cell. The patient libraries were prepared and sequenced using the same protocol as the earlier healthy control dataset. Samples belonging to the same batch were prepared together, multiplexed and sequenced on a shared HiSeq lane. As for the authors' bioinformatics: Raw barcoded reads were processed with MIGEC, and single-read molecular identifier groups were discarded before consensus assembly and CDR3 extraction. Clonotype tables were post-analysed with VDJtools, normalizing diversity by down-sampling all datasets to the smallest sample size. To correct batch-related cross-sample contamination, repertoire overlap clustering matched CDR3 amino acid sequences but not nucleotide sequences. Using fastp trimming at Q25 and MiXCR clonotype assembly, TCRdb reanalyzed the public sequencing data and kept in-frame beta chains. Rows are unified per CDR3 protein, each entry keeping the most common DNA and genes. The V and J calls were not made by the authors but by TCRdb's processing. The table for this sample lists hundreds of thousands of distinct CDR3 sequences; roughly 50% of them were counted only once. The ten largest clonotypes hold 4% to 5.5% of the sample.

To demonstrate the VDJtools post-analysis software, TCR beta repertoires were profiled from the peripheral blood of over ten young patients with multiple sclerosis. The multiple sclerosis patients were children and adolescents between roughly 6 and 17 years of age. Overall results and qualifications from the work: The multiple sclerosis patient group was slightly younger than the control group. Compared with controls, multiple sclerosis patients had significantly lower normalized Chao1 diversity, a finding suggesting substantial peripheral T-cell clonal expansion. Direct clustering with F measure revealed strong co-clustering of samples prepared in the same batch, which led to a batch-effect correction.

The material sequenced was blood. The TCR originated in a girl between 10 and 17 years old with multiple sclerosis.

CDR3 protein: CSVDLIAGNEQFF. In nucleotide form, the sequence is TGCAGCGTTGACCTAATAGCGGGCAATGAGCAGTTCTTC. The chain is encoded by TRBV29-1 joined to TRBJ2-1; 7 bases in the middle match TRBD2. Germline trimming: 3 bases from V, 6 bases from J; junction bases outside gene matches: 5. CDR1 SQVTM and CDR2 ANQGSEA were looked up in the germline V gene. The CDR3 runs 13 amino acids, cysteine and phenylalanine included. Just CDR3 DNA is preserved here, 39 bases in frame from base 1.